These 20 T cell receptor beta chains were all obtained from the same sample, sequenced in a study of T cell changes during pregnancy in multiple sclerosis (dated by TCRdb to the late 2010s). Libraries were constructed by the immunoSEQ multiplex PCR assay. TCRdb provides this immuneACCESS table in a form limited to in-frame rearrangements. Some clones are lacking; in checked studies, under half of them reflect an unresolved V gene, and why the rest are absent is not known. Present in this sample are around 35,000 clones, 80% to 95% of which were seen just once. The ten largest clones capture 0.43% of the sample. Sequenced material: CD4+ T cells from peripheral blood mononuclear cells, taken in the third trimester of pregnancy. The receptors shown here come from a female donor in good health, enrolled as a control in a pregnancy study.

The chain links TRBV5-1 to TRBJ2-1; TRBD2 matches 10 bases. The CDR3 loop spans 15 amino acids. V dropped 4 bases and J dropped 5; count of bases not matched to a gene: 6. Germline V lookup: CDR1 SGHRS, CDR2 YFSETQ. CDR3 loop: CASSPLAGAHNEQFF. In DNA form, the CDR3 reads TGCGCCAGCAGCCCCCTAGCGGGGGCCCACAATGAGCAGTTCTTC.

The genes are TRBV9 and TRBJ2-7, with 7 nucleotides matching TRBD2. The CDR3 runs 14 residues. The trim removed 6 bases at V and 3 bases at J, leaving 9 bases unmatched. Germline CDR1 reads SGDLS; CDR2 reads YYNGEE. The CDR3 DNA sequence: TGTGCCAGCAATGAGGGTGGCGGGGGCTACGAGCAGTACTTC. It specifies CASNEGGGGYEQYF.

CDR3 residues: CASSRGQGLSYEQYF. The CDR3 bases are TGCGCCAGCAGCCGTGGACAGGGGCTCTCCTACGAGCAGTACTTC. V gene TRBV4-3 combines with J gene TRBJ2-7, with 9 bases identical to TRBD1. The trim removed 4 bases at V and 0 bases at J, leaving 4 bases unmatched. CDR1 LGHNA and CDR2 YSLEER come from the germline V gene. This CDR3 comprises 15 residues.

CDR3 residues: CASSVGQGAEQPQHF. The CDR3 DNA reads TGTGCCAGCAGCGTAGGACAGGGGGCTGAGCAGCCCCAGCATTTT. This chain joins TRBV9 and TRBJ1-5; TRBD1 matches 10 bases. Looked up from germline, CDR1 is SGDLS and CDR2 is YYNGEE. Losses at the gene ends were 0 bases for V and 7 bases for J; bases not matched to a gene: 4. The CDR3 extends over 15 amino acids.

This clone has a handful of counts. This chain uses TRBV7-8 with TRBJ2-7; perhaps TRBD1 as D (6 bases). The CDR3 is 15 residues long. Trimming took 3 bases from V and 2 from J, leaving 14 bases between them. Germline V lookup: CDR1 SGHVS, CDR2 FQNEAQ. DNA of the CDR3: TGTGCCAGCAGCTTGGACCCGACAGGTACCTACGAGCAGTACTTC. It specifies CASSLDPTGTYEQYF.

The chain is built from TRBV7-2 and TRBJ2-5, with 13 nucleotides matching TRBD2. The CDR3 spans 15 residues. V shed 5 bases and J 1 base; nucleotides not matched to a gene: 1. The V gene's germline CDR1 is SGHTA and CDR2 FQGNSA. The CDR3 reads CASSRTSGGQETQYF. The CDR3 bases are TGTGCCAGCAGCCGGACTAGCGGGGGCCAAGAGACCCAGTACTTC.

The V and J genes are TRBV5-1 and TRBJ2-3, with a possible D match to TRBD2 (7 bases). CDR3 length equals 14 residues. In germline, CDR1 is SGHRS, CDR2 YFSETQ. V was clipped by 0 bases and J by 8 bases, with 13 bases between them. For the CDR3, the DNA is TGCGCCAGCAGCTTGGAGGGGGGGCCGGGTACGCAGTATTTT. Translated: CASSLEGGPGTQYF.

CDR3 nucleotides: TGTGCCAGCAGTACAAGGACGGGGGAAAAACTGTTTTTT. It specifies CASSTRTGEKLFF. The chain is built from TRBV27 and TRBJ1-4; D is undetermined. V was shortened by 5 bases and J by 8 bases, with 12 bases between the two germline ends. Germline V gene sequence: CDR1 MNHEY, CDR2 SMNVEV (reference sequence). The CDR3 contains 13 residues.

J is TRBJ2-5 and V is TRBV6-5, with a possible D match to TRBD2 (6 bases). CDR3 size: 13 residues. Germline V gene sequence: CDR1 MNHEY, CDR2 SVGAGI. The germline V and J ends were trimmed by 8 bases and 1 base, with 11 bases remaining between them. The CDR3 loop is CASGRKPQETQYF. The CDR3 DNA sequence: TGTGCCAGCGGGAGGAAGCCCCAAGAGACCCAGTACTTC.

This rearrangement joins TRBV18 to TRBJ2-2; no definite D call. The CDR3 has 13 amino acids. Germline CDR1 KGHSH, CDR2 LQKENI. Deletions cut 1 base from V and 4 bases from J, with 4 bases between. This chain's CDR3 is CASSPRLTGELFF. CDR3 DNA: TGTGCCAGCTCACCACGGCTCACCGGGGAGCTGTTTTTT.

The CDR3 spells CAGNEDSLNEQFF. The CDR3 DNA reads TGTGCCGGCAACGAAGACAGCCTGAATGAGCAGTTCTTC. The chain carries TRBV30 and TRBJ2-1, with D perhaps TRBD1 (5 bases). The CDR3 loop spans 13 amino acids. V was cut by 8 bases and J by 7 bases, with 18 bases left in between. In germline, CDR1 is GTSNPN, CDR2 SVGIG (reference sequence).

The chain links TRBV29-1 to TRBJ2-2; D is uncertain. The V gene's germline CDR1 is SQVTM and CDR2 ANQGSEA. The CDR3 has 12 residues. Trimming pared 4 bases from V and 7 bases from J, leaving 10 bases between. The CDR3 DNA follows: TGCAGCGTTGCGAAGGCGGACGGGGAGCTGTTTTTT. This encodes CSVAKADGELFF.

The CDR3 coding sequence is TGCAGCGTTGTTCGGGGGACGACAGATACGCAGTATTTT. Its translation: CSVVRGTTDTQYF. The V and J genes are TRBV29-1 and TRBJ2-3, with a weak D call TRBD2 (6 bases). The CDR3 totals 13 residues. Looked up from germline, CDR1 is SQVTM and CDR2 is ANQGSEA. V lost 4 bases and J 3 bases, leaving 11 bases between the germline ends.

The gene calls are TRBV29-1 and TRBJ2-7; 7 bases are shared with TRBD1. CDR1 is SQVTM and CDR2 is ANQGSEA in the germline V gene. The J segment lost 5 bases and the V segment lost 4 bases, leaving 5 bases of the junction unmatched. CDR3 size: 12 residues. CDR3 nucleotides: TGCAGCGTTGCGGGACAGAGGAACGAGCAGTACTTC. Its protein product is CSVAGQRNEQYF.

Written as DNA, the CDR3 is TGTGCCAGCAGGAGGGGCGGGGAAGAGACCCAGTACTTC. Its translation is CASRRGGEETQYF. The J gene is TRBJ2-5, the V gene TRBV7-3, with D perhaps matching TRBD2 (6 bases). Trimming cost V 6 bases and J 3 bases, with 11 bases left between them. The germline CDR1 and CDR2 sequences are SGHTA and FQGTGA. The CDR3 runs 13 residues.

In nucleotides, the CDR3 is TGTGCCAGCAGTCCCGGGACAGGGGGCGATCAGCCCCAGCATTTT. It yields the protein CASSPGTGGDQPQHF. The chain links TRBV6-5 to TRBJ1-5; 12 bases align to TRBD1. This CDR3 region has 15 residues. CDR1 MNHEY and CDR2 SVGAGI come from the germline V gene. V trimming: 5 bases; J trimming: 5 bases; junction bases outside the gene matches: 4.

V is TRBV7-2 and J is TRBJ2-2, with 13 bases lining up with TRBD2. This CDR3 is built from 17 residues. Trimming cost V 5 bases and J 2 bases; bases outside gene matches: 5. Germline V gives CDR1 SGHTA, CDR2 FQGNSA. The CDR3 sequence: CASSQGLAGANTGELFF. The CDR3 DNA reads as TGTGCCAGCAGCCAAGGACTAGCGGGGGCAAACACCGGGGAGCTGTTTTTT.

The gene calls are TRBV11-2 and TRBJ1-3; tentatively, D is TRBD1 (5 bases). Deletions cut 1 base from V and 9 bases from J, with 10 bases between. Germline CDR1 reads SGHAT; CDR2 reads FQNNGV. The CDR3 extends over 13 amino acids. DNA of the CDR3: TGTGCCAGCAGCTTAGTGGGAAGGGGCACCATATATTTT. Its translation is CASSLVGRGTIYF.

J is TRBJ2-7 and V is TRBV18, with D maybe TRBD2 (6 bases). CDR1 is KGHSH and CDR2 is LQKENI in the germline V gene. V was trimmed by 1 base and J by 6 bases, leaving 16 bases between them. CDR3 length equals 15 residues. CDR3 region: CASSPLSGEGSEQYF. CDR3 in DNA: TGTGCCAGCTCACCACTTTCGGGAGAAGGGAGCGAGCAGTACTTC.

J is TRBJ2-3 and V is TRBV9; D might be TRBD2 (6 bases). V dropped 7 bases and J dropped 5 bases, with 17 bases sitting between them. The CDR3 runs 14 residues. CDR1 is SGDLS, CDR2 YYNGEE, per germline. This CDR3 is CASAGPQILDTQYF. CDR3 sequence (DNA): TGTGCCAGCGCGGGACCCCAAATCCTAGATACGCAGTATTTT.